This TCR beta chain was sequenced for a study of T-cell reconstitution after alpha-beta-depleted transplantation in children. Unique molecular identifiers featured in how the TCRbeta library was prepared. TCRdb fed the PCR reads into MiXCR, producing one record per CDR3 protein. Of some 290,000 distinct CDR3 sequences in the sample, 9.9% are singletons; the top ten hold 9.5% to 13%. In its sample, this clonotype was seen many times. Germline V gene sequence: CDR1 SGDLS, CDR2 YYNGEE. The V and J ends lost 6 bases and 11 bases respectively, with 19 bases between them. The CDR3 runs to 13 residues. Sequenced material: PBMCs from the stem cell graft donor, taken from the stem cell graft. This clonotype was obtained from a human donor who donated a stem cell graft to a child with SCID. This chain joins TRBV9 and TRBJ2-3; D is possibly TRBD2 (5 bases). The CDR3 protein is CASTSDFLGKQYF. The CDR3 DNA sequence: TGTGCCAGCACCTCGGACTTCTTAGGGAAGCAGTATTTT.